The source of this TCR beta chain is a study of shared clonotypes between healthy human individuals. Running of the assay took place at deep level. For every subset, genomic DNA was evenly distributed across several immunoSEQ plates. Here immunoSEQ multiplex PCR was the method, and the copy in TCRdb shows in-frame clones only, minus some. The sample shows about 92,000 clones, almost 70% of them seen only once. The CDR3 totals 14 residues. Germline CDR1 SGHKS, CDR2 YYEKEE (reference sequence). Trimming stripped 3 bases from V and 5 bases from J, with 15 bases between. The sample was memory CD8+ T cells sorted from blood. The subset: CD45RO+ cells pooled with CCR7-negative TemRA cells. The TCR sequence derives from a man aged 25 to 45 in good health. The chain joins TRBV5-5 to TRBJ2-7; perhaps TRBD1 as D (6 bases). This chain's CDR3 is CASSSAVGAHEQYF. The CDR3 nucleotides read TGTGCCAGCAGCTCCGCAGTGGGGGCCCACGAGCAGTACTTC.